Sequencing of this T cell receptor beta chain was carried out in a study of blood T cell repertoires in COVID-19. Methods used by the authors: Nucleated cell number was recorded as an estimate derived from reference gene primer amplification. The data were produced by immunoSEQ multiplex PCR, yet TCRdb's version contains in-frame clones alone and is incomplete. V, J and clone size reflect that table, while D and trimming were determined from the DNA. The profile shows 70,000 or so clones, roughly 80% of them singletons. This clone came up a few times. Germline loops: CDR1 KGHSH, CDR2 LQKENI. The CDR3 runs to 17 residues. V was cut by 3 bases and J by 0 bases, with 12 bases left in between.

The TCR was taken from a human donor in a cohort sampled during active COVID-19. Sequencing was carried out using peripheral blood. The gene calls are TRBV18 and TRBJ2-6; D is uncertain. The CDR3 DNA is TGTGCCAGCTCACCTTTTCCCAGTGGCTCTGGGGCCAACGTCCTGACTTTC. Protein sequence: CASSPFPSGSGANVLTF.